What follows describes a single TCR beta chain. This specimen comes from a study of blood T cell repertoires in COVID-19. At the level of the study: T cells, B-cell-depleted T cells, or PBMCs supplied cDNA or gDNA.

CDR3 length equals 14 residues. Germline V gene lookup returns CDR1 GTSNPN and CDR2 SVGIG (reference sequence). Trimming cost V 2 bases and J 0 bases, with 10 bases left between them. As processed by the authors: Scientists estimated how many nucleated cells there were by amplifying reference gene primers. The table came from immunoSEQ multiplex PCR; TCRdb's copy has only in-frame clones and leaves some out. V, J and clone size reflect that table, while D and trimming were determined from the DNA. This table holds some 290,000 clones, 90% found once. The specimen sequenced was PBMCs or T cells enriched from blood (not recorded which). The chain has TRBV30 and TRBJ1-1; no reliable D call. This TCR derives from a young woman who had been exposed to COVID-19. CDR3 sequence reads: CAWSLKTMNTEAFF. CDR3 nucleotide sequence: TGTGCCTGGAGTCTTAAGACAATGAACACTGAAGCTTTCTTT.